A selection of T cell receptor beta chains follows, all from one sample in a study of blood T cell repertoires in COVID-19. Assay: immunoSEQ multiplex PCR; the TCRdb copy retains only in-frame clones and omits some. In the table there are 95,000 to 130,000 clones, roughly 85% of which are singletons. The sequenced material came from peripheral blood. All receptors come from a young man with acute or convalescent COVID-19. The CDR3 runs from the conserved cysteine through the conserved F or W. D genes are given only for firm matches. A row's size may be missing; if present it is once, few, many or a size class.

j_call,d_call,v_call,clone_size,cdr3_nt,cdr3_aa
TRBJ2-3,TRBD2,TRBV9,once,TGTGCCAGCAGCGTTAGCGGGAGCGGCACAGATACGCAGTATTTT,CASSVSGSGTDTQYF
TRBJ1-2,TRBD1,TRBV7-9,NA,TGTGCCAGCAGTCGCTCGACACAGGGGGCGGATGGCTACACCTTC,CASSRSTQGADGYTF
TRBJ2-5,TRBD2,TRBV20-1,NA,TGCAGTGCTAGTGGGACTAGCGGGAGGAGAACGGGTGGGACCCAGTACTTC,CSASGTSGRRTGGTQYF
TRBJ1-5,TRBD1,TRBV18,NA,TGTGCCAGCTCACGACAGGGGGTATCTACTCAGCCCCAGCATTTT,CASSRQGVSTQPQHF
TRBJ1-2,TRBD1,TRBV13,NA,TGTGCCAGCAGCTTAGTTGGGGCAGGGGGCGGCTATGGCTACACCTTC,CASSLVGAGGGYGYTF
TRBJ1-4,NA,TRBV6-2/TRBV6-3,NA,TGTGCCAGCAGTTACTCGCGGGAGACTAATGAAAAACTGTTTTTT,CASSYSRETNEKLFF
TRBJ2-5,NA,TRBV6-6,NA,TGTGCCAGCAGCATTACTTCGGGGGAGACCCAGTACTTC,CASSITSGETQYF
TRBJ2-3,TRBD2,TRBV3-1/TRBV3-2,NA,TGTGCCAGCAGCCAAGAGCTCGGGGGGGCCTCGGATACGCAGTATTTT,CASSQELGGASDTQYF
TRBJ1-3,NA,TRBV21-1,few,TGTGCCAGCAGCGCTTGGGGGGGTTGGACGACAGAAAACACCATATATTTT,CASSAWGGWTTENTIYF
TRBJ2-6,TRBD1,TRBV19,NA,TGTGCCAGTAGTCCCCAAGGGCGGGACAGGGGATTAGGGGCCAACGTCCTGACTTTC,CASSPQGRDRGLGANVLTF
TRBJ1-1,NA,TRBV4-1,NA,TGCGCCAGCAGCCAACCGGGAGTAAAGAACACTGAAGCTTTCTTT,CASSQPGVKNTEAFF
TRBJ1-2,NA,TRBV4-1,NA,TGCGCCAGCAGCCAAGACGAGGCCAGGGTGAGAGGCTACACCTTC,CASSQDEARVRGYTF
TRBJ2-3,NA,TRBV10-3,NA,TGTGCCATCGGAGGGAGTGCAGATACGCAGTATTTT,CAIGGSADTQYF
TRBJ1-2,NA,TRBV14,many,TGTGCCAGCAGCCAACAAAGGGGATTCTATGGCTACACCTTC,CASSQQRGFYGYTF
TRBJ1-5,NA,TRBV12-5,NA,TGTGCTAGTGGTTTTACAGTTTTGGATCAGCCCCAGCATTTT,CASGFTVLDQPQHF
TRBJ1-1,TRBD1,TRBV12-3/TRBV12-4,NA,TGTGCCAGCATTACAGGGGGAAATACTGAAGCTTTCTTT,CASITGGNTEAFF
TRBJ1-2,NA,TRBV6-1,once,TGTGCCAGCAGTGACCCCGGCAGTCGTTGGAGGGGTAACTATGGCTACACCTTC,CASSDPGSRWRGNYGYTF
TRBJ2-5,TRBD2,TRBV7-8,NA,TGTGCCAGCAGCCCCGAGCTAGCGGGGGTCTTACCAAGGACCCAGTACTTC,CASSPELAGVLPRTQYF
TRBJ2-1,TRBD2,TRBV4-1,NA,TGCGCCAGCAGCCTACGGGAGGGGGACTACAATGAGCAGTTCTTC,CASSLREGDYNEQFF
TRBJ2-1,TRBD1,TRBV3-1/TRBV3-2,NA,TGTGCCAGCAGCATCCGGGACAGGGGCTACAATGAGCAGTTCTTC,CASSIRDRGYNEQFF
TRBJ1-6,NA,TRBV6-5,NA,TGTGCCAGCAGTTCCAACTATAATTCACCCCTCCACTTT,CASSSNYNSPLHF
TRBJ1-5,TRBD1,TRBV7-9,NA,TGTGCCAGCAGCGAACAGGGGGACCAGCCCCAGCATTTT,CASSEQGDQPQHF
TRBJ1-5,NA,TRBV27,once,TGTGCCAGCAGTCCTCGACAGACTAGCAATCAGCCCCAGCATTTT,CASSPRQTSNQPQHF
TRBJ1-3,NA,TRBV5-1,NA,TGCGCCAGCAGTCGGGACAAGACTGGAAACACCATATATTTT,CASSRDKTGNTIYF
TRBJ1-5,NA,TRBV25-1,NA,TGTGCCAGCAGTGAGGCAGGGCTCGACCAGCCCCAGCATTTT,CASSEAGLDQPQHF
TRBJ2-1,NA,TRBV3-1/TRBV3-2,once,TGTGCCAGCAGCCAGGGAGTAGTGGGTGGCAATGAGCAGTTCTTC,CASSQGVVGGNEQFF
TRBJ1-5,NA,TRBV11-2,NA,TGTGCCAGCAGCTTTGTCAACAATCAGCCCCAGCATTTT,CASSFVNNQPQHF
TRBJ2-3,NA,TRBV20-1,NA,TGCAGTGCTAGTTCAAAGTCGGGGGGCCAGGGAGATACGCAGTATTTT,CSASSKSGGQGDTQYF
TRBJ1-2,TRBD1,TRBV6-6,NA,TGTGCCAGCAGTTACTACCAGGGGGGAGGCTATGGCTACACCTTC,CASSYYQGGGYGYTF
TRBJ1-1,NA,TRBV30,NA,TGTGCCTGGAGTGTAATACAGGGCGGGTCTGAAGCTTTCTTT,CAWSVIQGGSEAFF
TRBJ1-1,NA,TRBV6-5,NA,TGTGCCAGCAGATCCGAGCTGGGGCTAGCTTTCTTT,CASRSELGLAFF
TRBJ1-4,NA,TRBV13,few,TGTGCCAGCAGCTCCAACTTGGAGGAAAAACTGTTTTTT,CASSSNLEEKLFF
TRBJ1-1,TRBD1,TRBV7-8,NA,TGTGCCAGCAGCTTAGGCGGAGCCCCCGGGACAGGCGAAGCTTTCTTT,CASSLGGAPGTGEAFF
TRBJ1-6,TRBD1,TRBV6-2/TRBV6-3,NA,TGTGCCAGCAGTTACCGGACAGGCTATAATTCACCCCTCCACTTT,CASSYRTGYNSPLHF
TRBJ2-5,TRBD2,TRBV5-6,NA,TGTGCCAGCAGCTCTAGACAGCGGGGCCAAGAGACCCAGTACTTC,CASSSRQRGQETQYF
TRBJ1-6,NA,TRBV7-9,NA,TGTGCCAGCAGCGCCCTAGACAGGCTACGGTCACCCCTCCACTTT,CASSALDRLRSPLHF
TRBJ1-4,NA,TRBV19,few,TGTGCCAGTAGTATTTCGGAGGGTATAGGTGAAAAACTGTTTTTT,CASSISEGIGEKLFF
TRBJ1-2,NA,TRBV11-2,NA,TGTGCCAGCAGCTTAAGTGGGGATAGGGGCGGCTATGGCTACACCTTC,CASSLSGDRGGYGYTF
TRBJ2-2,NA,TRBV2,NA,TGTGCCAGCAGGGCCAACCGGGAGCTGTTTTTT,CASRANRELFF
TRBJ2-1,NA,TRBV4-1,NA,TGCGCCAGCAGCCACTCACCGGGACTTGACTCCTACAATGAGCAGTTCTTC,CASSHSPGLDSYNEQFF
TRBJ1-1,TRBD1,TRBV12-3/TRBV12-4,NA,TGTGCCAGCTCTGCGCGGACAGGGGCCTTCTTT,CASSARTGAFF
TRBJ1-6,NA,TRBV28,NA,TGTGCCAGCAGTCCCGCGCTCTCCTATAATTCACCCCTCCACTTT,CASSPALSYNSPLHF
TRBJ1-1,TRBD1,TRBV5-6,NA,TGTGCCAGCAGCTCCATGACAGGGGGTACCTACACTGAAGCTTTCTTT,CASSSMTGGTYTEAFF
TRBJ1-1,NA,TRBV27,NA,TGTGCCACCAAGGAGGGTGGTTGGAACACTGAAGCTTTCTTT,CATKEGGWNTEAFF
TRBJ1-2,NA,TRBV7-3,few,TGTGCCAGCAGCTTAGAAGCAGGGAGGGGATACTATGGCTACACCTTC,CASSLEAGRGYYGYTF
TRBJ1-1,NA,TRBV7-6,NA,TGTGCCAGCAGGACACAGGGCCAAGCTTTCTTT,CASRTQGQAFF
TRBJ2-5,TRBD2,TRBV5-1,NA,TGCGCCAGCAGCTGGCTTGGACTAGTCGAAGAGACCCAGTACTTC,CASSWLGLVEETQYF
TRBJ1-2,NA,TRBV27,NA,TGTGCCAGCAGTTTATCTCCTCTGGGAGCCTATGGCTACACCTTC,CASSLSPLGAYGYTF
TRBJ1-4,NA,TRBV6-1,NA,TGTGCCAGCAGTGAAAGAGGAGAAGAAAAACTGTTTTTT,CASSERGEEKLFF
TRBJ2-2,NA,TRBV6-5,NA,TGTGCCAGCAGTCTACGGGGGACCGGGGAGCTGTTTTTT,CASSLRGTGELFF
TRBJ1-1,TRBD1,TRBV19,NA,TGTGCCAGTACGACAGGGGAGGGATTTAGCGGCGGGTACAACACTGAAGCTTTCTTT,CASTTGEGFSGGYNTEAFF
TRBJ1-2,NA,TRBV15,few,TGTGCCACCAGCGGCCACAGGGATGACTATGGCTACACCTTC,CATSGHRDDYGYTF
TRBJ1-2,NA,TRBV7-2,NA,TGTGCCAGCAGCTCCGCGTTGACACCGAACTATGGCTACACCTTC,CASSSALTPNYGYTF